The TCR beta chain described here comes from a study of T cell responses to AZD1222 COVID-19 vaccine. For the study at large: Second doses that came at about 4 or about 12 weeks were put together. Findings and limits, study-wide: Donors, mostly white British, included more females; clonal diversity was possibly underestimated. Compared with day 0, the breadth and depth of the Spike-specific TCR repertoire rose significantly after two doses of AZD1222.

The data were produced by immunoSEQ multiplex PCR, yet TCRdb's version contains in-frame clones alone and is incomplete. The data show 120,000 to 150,000 clones, with more than 85% seen just once and more than 1.3% held by the top ten. A word on this clone: What it binds is not known.

Trimming removed 1 base at V and 5 bases at J, with 16 bases between. CDR3 length equals 16 residues. Germline CDR1 SGHRS, CDR2 YFSETQ. The V call is TRBV5-1, the J call TRBJ2-1; TRBD1 might be the D (5 bases). The sequences come from peripheral blood, collected on day 0 of AZD1222 vaccination. This TCR was recovered from an adult in good health. CDR3 loop: CASSLTFITGDNEQFF. The CDR3 bases are TGCGCCAGCAGCTTGACCTTCATCACAGGTGACAATGAGCAGTTCTTC.